Below are 7 T cell receptor beta chains sequenced from a single sample in a study of T cell responses to AZD1222 COVID-19 vaccine. Sequencing was performed with immunoSEQ multiplex PCR; in TCRdb, only in-frame clones are kept and a portion is missing. The sample consists of about 60,000 clones, around 88% of them appearing once. Sequences were derived from peripheral blood, sampled on day 0 of AZD1222 vaccination. The origin of the receptors is an adult in good health.

The chain is built from TRBV5-4 and TRBJ2-1, with TRBD2 identical over 8 bases. This CDR3 is 16 amino acids long. Looked up from germline, CDR1 is SGHNT and CDR2 is YYREEE (reference sequence). V lost 4 bases, J lost 6 bases, and 12 bases stayed unmatched. Here the CDR3 DNA reads TGTGCCAGCAGCGTCAATTTACTAGCGGACGTCAATGAGCAGTTCTTC. As protein: CASSVNLLADVNEQFF. The whole variable domain, remainder taken from reference TRBV5-4 and TRBJ2-1, is ETGVTQSPTHLIKTRGQQVTLRCSSQSGHNTVSWYQQALGQGPQFIFQYYREEENGRGNFPPRFSGLQFPNYSSELNVNALELDDSALYLCASSVNLLADVNEQFFGPGTRLTVL.

This clone was detected once. The chain has TRBV15 and TRBJ2-7, with 11 nucleotides matching TRBD2. The CDR3 spans 15 residues. Germline V gene sequence: CDR1 LNHNV, CDR2 YYDKDF (reference sequence). The ends lost 1 base at V and 3 bases at J; junction bases unmatched: 2. CDR3 nucleotides: TGTGCCACCAGCAGAGGCACTAGCGGGAGCTACGAGCAGTACTTC. This codes for CATSRGTSGSYEQYF. Filled out from reference TRBV15 and TRBJ2-7, the complete variable domain reads DAMVIQNPRYQVTQFGKPVTLSCSQTLNHNVMYWYQQKSSQAPKLLFHYYDKDFNNEADTPDNFQSRRPNTSFCFLDIRSPGLGDTAMYLCATSRGTSGSYEQYFGPGTRLTVT.

This chain uses TRBV3-1 (or the pseudogene TRBV3-2) with TRBJ2-2; D unclear. The V gene's germline CDR1 is LGHDT and CDR2 YNNKEL (reference sequence). V shed 1 base and J shed 1 base, with 10 bases lying between them. This CDR3 has 16 amino acids. The CDR3 nucleotides read TGTGCCAGCAGCCAAGGTCTCCCAGGGAACACCGGGGAGCTGTTTTTT. This gives the protein CASSQGLPGNTGELFF.

CDR3 region: CASLGPGQGAQEQYF. The CDR3 DNA sequence: TGCGCCAGTCTGGGTCCGGGACAGGGGGCGCAGGAGCAGTACTTC. V is TRBV10-1 and J is TRBJ2-7; 12 nucleotides align to TRBD1. CDR3 length equals 15 residues. Losses at the gene ends were 9 bases for V and 7 bases for J; bases not matched to a gene: 13. CDR1 and CDR2 (germline): WNHNN, SYGVQD (reference sequence).

V and J are TRBV16 and TRBJ2-2; the match to TRBD1 covers 8 bases. Per germline, CDR1 KGHSY and CDR2 FQNENV. This CDR3 has 14 amino acids. Losses at the gene ends were 4 bases for V and 4 bases for J; bases not matched to a gene: 2. The CDR3 loop reads CASSRGQGTGELFF. The CDR3 DNA follows: TGTGCCAGCAGCCGAGGACAGGGCACCGGGGAGCTGTTTTTT.

The chain recombines TRBV9 with TRBJ2-7, with TRBD1 matching over 10 bases. V lost 0 bases, J lost 3 bases, and 12 bases stayed unmatched. Germline-derived CDR1 and CDR2 are SGDLS and YYNGEE. The length of the CDR3 is 18 residues. This CDR3 reads CASSVEKGQGPDFYEQYF. CDR3 DNA: TGTGCCAGCAGCGTAGAAAAGGGACAGGGGCCTGATTTCTACGAGCAGTACTTC.

The table lists this clone with a few counts. V is TRBV9 and J is TRBJ1-3; possible D gene TRBD1, 6 bases. Between the trimmed V and J ends, which lost 4 bases and 2 bases, there was a span of 13 bases. Germline V CDR1 and CDR2: SGDLS, YYNGEE. The CDR3 has 15 residues. CDR3 residues: CASSPNRDTGNTIYF. The CDR3 DNA follows: TGTGCCAGCAGCCCGAACAGGGATACTGGAAACACCATATATTTT.